The TCR beta chain described here comes from a study of cytomegalovirus exposure and HLA in healthy donors. With 60 Vbeta and 13 Jbeta primers, the PCR was carried out. Assay: immunoSEQ multiplex PCR; the TCRdb copy retains only in-frame clones and omits some. The sample has over 65,000 clones, roughly 77% seen once; the top ten hold 14% to 15%. This clone came up a few times. CDR3 length: 13 amino acids. The germline V gene has CDR1 MGHRA and CDR2 YSYEKL. V dropped 1 base and J dropped 5 bases, with 6 bases sitting between them. This sequence originates from a middle-aged woman in good health and CMV-seropositive. The rearrangement joins TRBV4-1 to TRBJ1-5; no clear D. The sequenced material came from PBMCs. The CDR3 loop reads CASSQGEHQPQHF. The CDR3 coding sequence is TGCGCCAGCAGCCAAGGGGAGCATCAGCCCCAGCATTTT.